The T cell receptor beta chain described here comes from a study of blood T cells in healthy people across ages. Notes on the study in general: Using unsorted PBMCs precluded a conclusive naive versus antigen-experienced comparison. Aged donors had fewer naive CD4+ cells and lower diversity than long-lived donors.

Sample-barcoded 5' priming and a J-beta primer mix drove a second PCR of about 6 to 12 cycles. TCRdb reprocessed the 5' RACE reads with MiXCR, giving one entry per CDR3 protein. The repertoire holds 1.5 million to 2 million distinct CDR3 sequences, with about 31% as singletons. In terms of origin and age, donors were healthy Caucasian individuals from Russia aged roughly 6 to 90. Details on this clonotype: Its antigen is not known.

This CDR3 comprises 12 residues. The germline gives CDR1 SGHRS, CDR2 YFSETQ. The ends lost 3 bases at V and 11 bases at J; junction bases unmatched: 4. J is TRBJ1-1 and V is TRBV5-1; TRBD1 matches at 10 bases. Specimen: blood. This sequence originates from a woman under 40 in good health. CDR3: CASSWTGGEAFF. The CDR3 region has the DNA TGCGCCAGCAGCTGGACAGGGGGAGAGGCTTTCTTT.